This T cell receptor (beta chain) came from a study of OX40 agonist ivuxolimab in advanced cancers. Study summary: Patients received ivuxolimab, an agonistic anti-OX40 (CD134) antibody.

In germline, CDR1 is ENHRY, CDR2 SYGVKD. The CDR3 extends over 15 amino acids. The ends were cut back, 4 bases at V and 4 bases at J, with 16 bases in the middle. The data were produced by immunoSEQ multiplex PCR, yet TCRdb's version contains in-frame clones alone and is incomplete. In the table there are 80,000 to 100,000 clones, roughly 90% of which are singletons. Patients with autoimmune history or systemic immunosuppression were excluded. This receptor was identified in an adult with an advanced solid tumor such as melanoma, head and neck, liver or kidney cancer. The sequencing here drew on CD4+ or CD8+ T cells sorted from blood, taken in a trial of the OX40 agonist ivuxolimab. V and J are TRBV10-3 and TRBJ1-2; D might be TRBD1 (6 bases). As DNA, the CDR3 is TGTGCCATCAGTGGAGAAGGGGGAGTTGCCTATGGCTACACCTTC. It encodes CAISGEGGVAYGYTF.